The clone carrying this T cell receptor beta chain was found a few times. The antigen is not known. At one of its ends the junction is not consistent with the germline gene, which may arise from a read error. TCRdb ran MiXCR on the reads and lists one entry per CDR3 protein. The repertoire holds about 900,000 distinct CDR3 sequences, with roughly 30% as singletons. The data were taken from a study of T cell repertoires in cytomegalovirus infection. Study overall: An indication of both CMV infection and matching HLA type came from public TCR beta signatures. Study outcomes and limitations: The response measured ex vivo was dominated by TCR beta clonotypes (HLA-C-restricted and CMV-specific).

The CDR3 is 14 residues long. V is TRBV12-3 or TRBV12-4 and J is TRBJ1-1; TRBD1 aligns across 8 bases. This TCR was sampled from a human donor in good health (CMV status not recorded). Some clones in this sample may be carry-over from other donors' samples. This sample comprised cultured CD8+ T cells from PBMCs, obtained from culture after CMV antigen stimulation. The CDR3 spells CASTKTGDGPEVFF. The CDR3 DNA follows: TGTGCCAGCACCAAGACAGGGGATGGCCCTGAAGTTTTCTTT.